This T cell receptor beta chain is drawn from a study of T cell responses to AZD1222 COVID-19 vaccine. This clone was seen only once. Its specificity is unknown. This CDR3 has 15 residues. Looked up from germline, CDR1 is KGHSH and CDR2 is LQKENI. V was trimmed by 3 bases and J by 5 bases, leaving 16 bases between them. The method was immunoSEQ multiplex PCR; TCRdb's version includes in-frame clones alone and lacks a portion of them. This table has more than 110,000 clones, around 92% appearing once. The study's findings and limits: Among spike-specific TCRs, nearly half reportedly target unmutated variant regions. Samples come after the peak T cell response, not at day 14. Only a handful of people who got AZD1222 tested seropositive at baseline.

Here the sequenced sample was peripheral blood, taken 28 days after the second AZD1222 dose. V and J are TRBV18 and TRBJ1-2; D unclear. The clonotype originates from an adult who received the AZD1222 COVID-19 vaccine. The CDR3 DNA follows: TGTGCCAGCTCACCTAACTCGGGGAAGGAGTATGGCTACACCTTC. It is translated as CASSPNSGKEYGYTF.